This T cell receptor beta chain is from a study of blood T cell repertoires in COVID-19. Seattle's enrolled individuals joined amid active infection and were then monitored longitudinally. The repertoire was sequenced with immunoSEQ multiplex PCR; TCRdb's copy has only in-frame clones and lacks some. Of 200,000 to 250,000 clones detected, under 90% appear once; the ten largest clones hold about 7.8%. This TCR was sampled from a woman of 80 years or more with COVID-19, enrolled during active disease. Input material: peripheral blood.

The CDR3: CASSPWDSGYNSPLHF. CDR3 in DNA: TGTGCCAGCAGCCCGTGGGACAGCGGCTATAATTCACCCCTCCACTTT. The chain joins TRBV7-9 to TRBJ1-6; 7 bases map to TRBD1. The CDR3 sequence is 16 residues long. Trimming took 5 bases from V and 3 from J; bases not matched to a gene: 7. CDR1 SEHNR and CDR2 FQNEAQ come from the germline V gene (reference sequence).